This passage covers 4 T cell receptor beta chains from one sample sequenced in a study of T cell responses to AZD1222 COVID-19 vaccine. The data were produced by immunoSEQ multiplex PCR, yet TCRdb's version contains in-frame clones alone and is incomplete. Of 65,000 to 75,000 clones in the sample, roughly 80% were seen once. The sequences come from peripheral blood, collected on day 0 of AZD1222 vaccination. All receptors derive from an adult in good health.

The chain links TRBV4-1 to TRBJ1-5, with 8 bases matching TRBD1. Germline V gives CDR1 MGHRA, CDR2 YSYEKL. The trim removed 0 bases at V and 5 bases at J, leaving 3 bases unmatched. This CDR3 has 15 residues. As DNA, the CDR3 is TGCGCCAGCAGCCAAGAAGACAGGGGATATCAGCCCCAGCATTTT. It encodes CASSQEDRGYQPQHF.

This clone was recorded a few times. CDR3 in DNA: TGCAGCGTTGAAGATCCCGCGGAAACCTACAATGAGCAGTTCTTC. Encoded protein: CSVEDPAETYNEQFF. The V gene is TRBV29-1, the J gene TRBJ2-1; D remains ambiguous. Trimming stripped 0 bases from V and 2 bases from J, with 11 bases between. This CDR3 is built from 15 residues. CDR1 and CDR2 from the germline V gene are SQVTM and ANQGSEA.

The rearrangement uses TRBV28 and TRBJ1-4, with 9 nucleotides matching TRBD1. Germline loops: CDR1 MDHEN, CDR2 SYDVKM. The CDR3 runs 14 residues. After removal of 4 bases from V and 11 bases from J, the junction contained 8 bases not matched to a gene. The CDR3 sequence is CASSSYRGRIKLFF. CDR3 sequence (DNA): TGTGCCAGCAGTTCCTACAGGGGGCGGATTAAACTGTTTTTT.

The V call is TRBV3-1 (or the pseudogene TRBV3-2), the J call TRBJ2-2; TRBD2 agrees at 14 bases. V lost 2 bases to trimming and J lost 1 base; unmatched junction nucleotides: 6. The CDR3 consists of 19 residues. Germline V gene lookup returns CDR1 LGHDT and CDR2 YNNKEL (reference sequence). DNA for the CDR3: TGTGCCAGCAGCCAACTTGTGGGACTAGCGGGGGAGAACACCGGGGAGCTGTTTTTT. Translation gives CASSQLVGLAGENTGELFF.